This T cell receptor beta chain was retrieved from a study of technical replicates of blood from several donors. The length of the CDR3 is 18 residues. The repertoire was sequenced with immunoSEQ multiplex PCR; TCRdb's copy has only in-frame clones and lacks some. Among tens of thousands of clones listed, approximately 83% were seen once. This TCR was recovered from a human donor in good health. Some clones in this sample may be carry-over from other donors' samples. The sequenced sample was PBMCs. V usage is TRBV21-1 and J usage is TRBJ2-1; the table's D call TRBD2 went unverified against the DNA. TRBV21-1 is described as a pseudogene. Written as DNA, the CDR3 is TGTGCCAGCAGCAAAGTGGGAAGCGGGGGGGCCACCTACAATGAGCAGTTCTTC. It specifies CASSKVGSGGATYNEQFF.